The entry that follows covers one T cell receptor beta chain sequence. The antigen remains undetermined. Germline loops: CDR1 SGHDT, CDR2 YYEEEE. V lost 0 bases and J lost 6, with 18 bases in between. The CDR3 has 16 residues. The entry originates in a study of OX40 agonist ivuxolimab in advanced cancers. The repertoire was sequenced with immunoSEQ multiplex PCR; TCRdb's copy has only in-frame clones and lacks some. This sample carries about 81,000 clones, more than 80% of them seen once, and the ten largest clones take around 0.21%. General study results and limits: Among the least clonally expanded were partial responders at 0.1-3.0 mg/kg. The study found that CD8+ T cells averaged more expanded clones than CD4+.

The material sequenced was CD4+ or CD8+ T cells sorted from blood, taken in a trial of the OX40 agonist ivuxolimab. The chain carries TRBV5-6 and TRBJ1-1; a weak D match, TRBD1 (6 bases). This clonotype was sampled from an adult with an advanced solid tumor such as melanoma, head and neck, liver or kidney cancer. The CDR3 sequence is CASSLVGDRIGSEAFF. For the CDR3, the DNA is TGTGCCAGCAGCTTGGTAGGTGACAGGATTGGCTCTGAAGCTTTCTTT.